This T cell receptor beta chain comes out of a study of blood T cell repertoires in COVID-19. Study summary: Samples representing acute and convalescent COVID-19 were sourced from the United States, Italy and Spain. The cDNA or gDNA used as material had been derived from T cells, B-cell-depleted T cells, or PBMCs.

Authors' methods: Using reference gene primer amplification, nucleated cell counts were estimated. Measured with immunoSEQ multiplex PCR; TCRdb has only the in-frame clones, and not every one. The V and J calls and clone size were taken over from that table, and D and trimming were inferred from the DNA. The profile shows about 78,000 clones, 65% to 85% of them singletons. The CDR3 is 18 residues long. V shed 5 bases and J shed 8 bases, with 30 bases lying between them. The germline gives CDR1 SEHNR, CDR2 FQNEAQ (reference sequence). This chain links TRBV7-9 with TRBJ1-2, with D maybe TRBD1 (6 bases). This receptor was identified in a man in his 60s with active or convalescent COVID-19. Sample: peripheral blood. The CDR3 protein is CASSPDTFSGTQTGGYTF. DNA for the CDR3: TGTGCCAGCAGCCCCGATACCTTTTCCGGGACACAGACTGGAGGCTACACCTTC.